This passage covers 8 T cell receptor beta chains from one sample sequenced in a study of T cell changes during pregnancy in multiple sclerosis. The protocol was immunoSEQ multiplex PCR, while the TCRdb copy is restricted to in-frame clones and leaves out a portion. This table holds about 79,000 clones, about 93% found once. The specimen was peripheral blood, collected in the second trimester of pregnancy. The source of these receptors is a female donor in good health, enrolled as a control in a pregnancy study.

The chain is built from TRBV13 and TRBJ2-1; 10 bases map to TRBD2. The junction had 3 bases not matched to a gene; V was cut back by 0 bases and J by 4 bases. The germline V gene encodes CDR1 PRHDT and CDR2 FYEKMQ (reference sequence). The CDR3 has 16 amino acids. CDR3: CASSLGLAGIYNEQFF. The CDR3 region has the DNA TGTGCCAGCAGCTTAGGACTAGCGGGGATTTACAATGAGCAGTTCTTC.

This clone occurred once. The rearrangement links TRBV9 to TRBJ2-2; a weak D match, TRBD2 (5 bases). This CDR3 is built from 14 residues. Germline V CDR1 and CDR2: SGDLS, YYNGEE. V gave up 3 bases and J gave up 8 bases, with 14 bases separating them. The CDR3 spells CASSADPSGGELFF. DNA for the CDR3: TGTGCCAGCAGCGCCGATCCGTCGGGAGGGGAGCTGTTTTTT.

The J gene is TRBJ2-7, the V gene TRBV2; possible D gene TRBD2, 5 bases. The germline V and J ends were trimmed by 7 bases and 2 bases, with 9 bases remaining between them. The germline gives CDR1 SNHLY, CDR2 FYNNEI. CDR3 length: 12 amino acids. The CDR3 protein is CASTRDAYEQYF. In DNA, the CDR3 is TGTGCCAGCACTCGGGATGCCTACGAGCAGTACTTC.

This clone has a single count. The rearrangement joins TRBV5-6 to TRBJ1-4; 7 nucleotides line up with TRBD1. This CDR3 region has 15 residues. Per the germline V gene, CDR1 is SGHDT and CDR2 is YYEEEE. The ends lost 4 bases at V and 6 bases at J; junction bases unmatched: 9. CDR3 DNA sequence: TGTGCCAGCAGCCCGAAGACAGGGACCTATGAAAAACTGTTTTTT. Translating gives CASSPKTGTYEKLFF.

J is TRBJ1-2 and V is TRBV29-1, with D possibly TRBD1 on 6 matching bases. Germline CDR1 is SQVTM and CDR2 is ANQGSEA. This CDR3 contains 14 residues. The V gene lost 7 bases and the J gene lost 5 bases, with 20 bases spanning the gap. The CDR3 loop is CSGLGEGGGYGYTF. Here the CDR3 DNA reads TGCAGCGGGCTTGGTGAGGGGGGGGGATATGGCTACACCTTC.

The chain employs TRBV4-3 and TRBJ2-2; no clear D gene. Trimming pared 0 bases from V and 8 bases from J, leaving 13 bases between. Germline V gene data show CDR1 as LGHNA and CDR2 as YSLEER. This CDR3 has 15 amino acids. CDR3 nucleotide sequence: TGCGCCAGCAGCCAAGAACCCCGGTCATTTGGGGAGCTGTTTTTT. Its translation is CASSQEPRSFGELFF.

This chain joins TRBV7-2 and TRBJ2-5, with 7 bases aligning to TRBD1. Germline assignment: CDR1 SGHTA and CDR2 FQGNSA. With 5 bases clipped from V and 2 bases from J, the junction kept 11 bases outside the gene matches. The CDR3 totals 16 residues. The CDR3 protein is CASSENRRGRQETQYF. The CDR3 DNA follows: TGTGCCAGCAGCGAGAATCGAAGGGGGCGGCAAGAGACCCAGTACTTC.

The CDR3 is CASSLYGQGETQYF. The CDR3 bases are TGTGCCAGCAGCTTGTACGGACAAGGGGAGACCCAGTACTTC. V usage is TRBV7-8 and J usage is TRBJ2-5, with D perhaps matching TRBD1 (5 bases). The V gene lost 3 bases and the J gene lost 5 bases, with 13 bases spanning the gap. Germline values: CDR1 SGHVS, CDR2 FQNEAQ. CDR3 length equals 14 residues.